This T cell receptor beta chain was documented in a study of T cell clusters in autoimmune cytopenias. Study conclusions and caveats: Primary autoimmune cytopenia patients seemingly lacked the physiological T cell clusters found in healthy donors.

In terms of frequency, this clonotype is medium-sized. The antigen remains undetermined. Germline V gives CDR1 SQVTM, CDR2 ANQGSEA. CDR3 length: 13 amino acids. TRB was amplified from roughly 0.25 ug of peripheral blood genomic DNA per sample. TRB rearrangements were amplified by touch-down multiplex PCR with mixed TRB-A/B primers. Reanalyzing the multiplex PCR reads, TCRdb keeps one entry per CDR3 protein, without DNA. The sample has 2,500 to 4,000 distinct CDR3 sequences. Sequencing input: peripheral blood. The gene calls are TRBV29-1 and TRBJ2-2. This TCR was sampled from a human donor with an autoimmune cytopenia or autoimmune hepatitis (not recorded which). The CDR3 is CSVYGTNTGELFF.